This record covers a single T cell receptor beta chain. CDR1 and CDR2 (germline): KGHSH, LQKENI. The ends were cut back, 0 bases at V and 4 bases at J, with 12 bases in the middle. There are 16 residues in the CDR3. These data are taken from a study of blood T cell repertoires in COVID-19. The wider study: Researchers got acute and convalescent COVID-19 samples from the United States, Italy and Spain. PBMCs, B-cell-depleted T cells, or T cells provided the cDNA or gDNA that made up the material.

Original methodology: Estimation of nucleated cell counts relied on the amplification of reference gene primers. TCRdb's copy holds only in-frame clones and misses some; the assay was immunoSEQ multiplex PCR. The D gene and trimming were derived from the DNA, and the V and J assignments and clone size from that table. The table lists roughly 220,000 clones, around 90% of them singletons. The chain combines TRBV18 with TRBJ1-4; D possibly corresponds to TRBD1 (5 bases). The source is a man in his sixties with acute or convalescent COVID-19. Sequenced sample: peripheral blood. This CDR3 is CASSPPWQGVNEKLFF. In nucleotides, the CDR3 is TGTGCCAGCTCACCACCGTGGCAGGGTGTTAATGAAAAACTGTTTTTT.